The entry below describes one T cell receptor (beta chain). What it binds is unknown. The data derive from a study of radiation and T cells in renal cell carcinoma. Study-wide points: Without pretreatment biopsies, baseline tumor clonotype presence was undetermined.

The time point was: blood 4 weeks post-SBRT, at nephrectomy. As to treatment: 15 Gy SBRT to primary tumor, nephrectomy 4 weeks later. The tumor was a clear cell renal cell carcinoma. Repertoires were generated with immunoSEQ multiplex PCR, while TCRdb's copy carries only in-frame clones and drops some. This table has around 180,000 clones, 88% appearing once. The J segment lost 2 bases and the V segment lost 6 bases, leaving 7 bases of the junction unmatched. CDR1 is LNHDA and CDR2 is SQIVND in the germline V gene (reference sequence). CDR3 length equals 15 residues. The receptor's source is a woman in her forties or fifties with renal cell carcinoma. This chain joins TRBV19 and TRBJ2-7; 10 positions agree with TRBD2. The sample in question was blood, obtained from a patient whose treatment included radiotherapy and nephrectomy. CDR3 protein: CASRSGGAGTYEQYF. The CDR3 DNA follows: TGTGCCAGTAGAAGCGGGGGGGCAGGGACCTACGAGCAGTACTTC.